The next 25 T cell receptor beta chains were all read from a single sample in a study of identical twins. From the 5' RACE reads, TCRdb called clonotypes with MiXCR, one entry per CDR3 protein. The table includes some 210,000 distinct CDR3 sequences, around 15% detected once. These same data were also listed under a study on T cells expressing NK-cell markers.

Sequenced sample: CD8+ T cells sorted from blood. These TCRs come from a woman under 30 in good health.

J is TRBJ2-7 and V is TRBV12-3 or TRBV12-4, with a tentative D call TRBD2 (5 bases). Between the trimmed V and J ends, which lost 3 bases and 4 bases, there was a span of 13 bases. The CDR3 loop spans 14 amino acids. The CDR3 here is CASSFGGSRYEQYF. The CDR3 DNA sequence: TGTGCCAGCAGTTTCGGTGGGAGCCGGTACGAGCAGTACTTC.

This clonotype turned up a few times. V is TRBV2 and J is TRBJ2-3; 7 positions match TRBD1. Germline loops: CDR1 SNHLY, CDR2 FYNNEI. J gave up 5 bases and V 4 bases, and 6 bases lay outside the gene matches. This CDR3 spans 14 amino acids. The CDR3 DNA reads TGTGCCAGCAGTGTGAAGGGACAGAGAGATACGCAGTATTTT. Its translation is CASSVKGQRDTQYF.

This clonotype was counted a few times. The J gene is TRBJ1-2, the V gene TRBV29-1, with TRBD1 as a possible D gene (6 bases). Germline CDR1 reads SQVTM; CDR2 reads ANQGSEA. Trimming took off 0 bases at V and 8 bases at J, with 16 bases between the two ends. This CDR3 is 14 amino acids long. CDR3 nucleotide sequence: TGCAGCGTTGAAGATGAAGGGGGGGTGAGGGGCTACACCTTC. Its protein product is CSVEDEGGVRGYTF. Complete variable domain (other parts from reference TRBV29-1 and TRBJ1-2): SAVISQKPSRDICQRGTSLTIQCQVDSQVTMMFWYRQQPGQSLTLIATANQGSEATYESGFVIDKFPISRPNLTFSTLTVSNMSPEDSSIYLCSVEDEGGVRGYTFGSGTRLTVV.

The V call is TRBV7-9, the J call TRBJ1-3; TRBD1 might be the D (6 bases). Trimming removed 5 bases from V and 0 bases from J, with 14 bases in between. Germline-derived CDR1 and CDR2 are SEHNR and FQNEAQ (reference sequence). CDR3 length: 16 residues. The CDR3 sequence: CASSPPTGASGNTIYF. In nucleotides, the CDR3 is TGTGCCAGCAGCCCACCGACAGGCGCCTCTGGAAACACCATATATTTT.

The chain combines TRBV20-1 with TRBJ2-7; no clear D gene. The length of the CDR3 is 14 residues. Trimming took off 4 bases at V and 2 bases at J, with 15 bases between the two ends. Germline V gene data show CDR1 as DFQATT and CDR2 as SNEGSKA (reference sequence). CDR3: CSANPLWPTYEQYF. As DNA, the CDR3 is TGCAGTGCTAACCCCCTTTGGCCTACCTACGAGCAGTACTTC.

The rearrangement joins TRBV5-5 to TRBJ2-1; D tentatively reads TRBD1 or TRBD2 (6 bases each). Germline V gene data show CDR1 as SGHKS and CDR2 as YYEKEE (reference sequence). Trimming took off 2 bases at V and 2 bases at J, with 11 bases between the two ends. The CDR3 is 15 residues long. The CDR3 protein is CASSFGRGPYNEQFF. The CDR3 nucleotides read TGTGCCAGCAGCTTCGGACGGGGGCCCTACAATGAGCAGTTCTTC.

This clonotype was counted only a few times. This rearrangement joins TRBV6-5 to TRBJ2-5; D remains unclear. The CDR3 has 11 residues. Trimming left V 7 bases short and J 5 bases short, with 8 bases between. Germline CDR1 and CDR2: MNHEY and SVGAGI. CDR3 nucleotide sequence: TGTGCCAGCAAGCTTATGGAGACCCAGTACTTC. Translating gives CASKLMETQYF.

The J gene is TRBJ1-1, the V gene TRBV5-4; 9 bases are shared with TRBD1. This CDR3 spans 15 amino acids. In germline, CDR1 is SGHNT, CDR2 YYREEE (reference sequence). The trim removed 3 bases at V and 1 base at J, leaving 4 bases unmatched. This CDR3 reads CASSSSDRGNTEAFF. In nucleotides, the CDR3 is TGTGCCAGCAGCTCCTCGGACAGGGGGAACACTGAAGCTTTCTTT.

This chain joins TRBV13 and TRBJ2-7; the D gene is possibly TRBD1 (6 bases). This CDR3 has 14 residues. Trimming cost V 5 bases and J 6 bases, with 17 bases left between them. CDR1 is PRHDT and CDR2 is FYEKMQ in the germline V gene (reference sequence). The CDR3 DNA sequence: TGTGCCAGCAGCCCGAGAACAGGGCCCGGCGAGCAGTACTTC. As protein: CASSPRTGPGEQYF. The full variable domain, its missing parts supplied by reference TRBV13 and TRBJ2-7, is AAGVIQSPRHLIKEKRETATLKCYPIPRHDTVYWYQQGPGQDPQFLISFYEKMQSDKGSIPDRFSAQQFSDYHSELNMSSLELGDSALYFCASSPRTGPGEQYFGPGTRLTVT.

The chain combines TRBV5-1 with TRBJ1-1, with D perhaps matching TRBD1 (5 bases). With 0 bases removed from V and 5 bases from J, the gap between germline ends came to 14 bases. This CDR3 region has 15 residues. Germline V gives CDR1 SGHRS, CDR2 YFSETQ. CDR3 DNA: TGCGCCAGCAGCTTGGCACGGCAGGGAGGGACTGAAGCTTTCTTT. Translation gives CASSLARQGGTEAFF. The variable domain in full, completed from reference TRBV5-1 and TRBJ1-1, reads KAGVTQTPRYLIKTRGQQVTLSCSPISGHRSVSWYQQTPGQGLQFLFEYFSETQRNKGNFPGRFSGRQFSNSRSEMNVSTLELGDSALYLCASSLARQGGTEAFFGQGTRLTVV.

The chain uses TRBV19 and TRBJ2-1; D gene ambiguous. The CDR3 totals 16 residues. The V end was cut by 3 bases, the J end by 0 bases, with 12 bases between. CDR1 and CDR2 (germline): LNHDA, SQIVND (reference sequence). In DNA, the CDR3 is TGTGCCAGTAGTATCTATGGCACGAGCTCCTACAATGAGCAGTTCTTC. This sequence encodes CASSIYGTSSYNEQFF.

V gene TRBV5-1 combines with J gene TRBJ2-2; D is possibly TRBD1 or TRBD2 (5 bases each). The CDR3 is 12 amino acids. Trimming pared 4 bases from V and 7 bases from J, leaving 8 bases between. Looked up from germline, CDR1 is SGHRS and CDR2 is YFSETQ. CDR3 amino acids: CASSRDGGELFF. The CDR3 DNA reads TGCGCCAGCAGCCGGGACGGCGGGGAGCTGTTTTTT. Full variable domain (remainder filled in from reference TRBV5-1 and TRBJ2-2): KAGVTQTPRYLIKTRGQQVTLSCSPISGHRSVSWYQQTPGQGLQFLFEYFSETQRNKGNFPGRFSGRQFSNSRSEMNVSTLELGDSALYLCASSRDGGELFFGEGSRLTVL.

This clonotype has ten or more counts. The chain joins TRBV6-5 to TRBJ2-7; 9 bases map to TRBD1. The CDR3 totals 15 residues. V lost 2 bases to trimming and J lost 5 bases; unmatched junction nucleotides: 7. Per germline, CDR1 MNHEY and CDR2 SVGAGI. In DNA form, the CDR3 reads TGTGCCAGCAGTTACGGGACAGGGATATCCGACGAGCAGTACTTC. It translates to CASSYGTGISDEQYF.

This clonotype showed up just a few times. The chain links TRBV29-1 to TRBJ2-7; 7 nucleotides line up with TRBD1. Germline trimming cut 0 bases from V and 6 bases from J; bases unmatched to any gene: 8. The CDR3 loop spans 14 amino acids. Germline values: CDR1 SQVTM, CDR2 ANQGSEA. In nucleotides, the CDR3 is TGCAGCGTTGAAGATCAGCAAGGGGGCGCCGAGCAGTACTTC. This gives the protein CSVEDQQGGAEQYF.

The chain joins TRBV6-1 to TRBJ2-5; D is ambiguous. V was trimmed by 5 bases and J by 6 bases, leaving 13 bases between them. CDR3 length: 13 residues. Germline loops: CDR1 MNHNS, CDR2 SASEGT. DNA for the CDR3: TGTGCCAGCAGTACAGACGGTGGAAAGACCCAGTACTTC. The encoded protein is CASSTDGGKTQYF.

The chain recombines TRBV25-1 with TRBJ1-2; D perhaps matches TRBD1 (5 bases). CDR1 and CDR2 (germline): MGHDK, SYGVNS. With 6 bases removed from V and 2 bases from J, the gap between germline ends came to 10 bases. There are 13 residues in the CDR3. CDR3 sequence reads: CASRNGANYGYTF. In nucleotides, the CDR3 is TGTGCCAGCAGGAACGGGGCGAACTATGGCTACACCTTC.

This clonotype has only one observation. This chain connects TRBV12-3 or TRBV12-4 to TRBJ1-1; TRBD1 might be the D (5 bases). This CDR3 has 14 amino acids. With 7 bases removed from V and 5 bases from J, the gap between germline ends came to 17 bases. CDR3 loop: CASTMGTVGTEAFF. CDR3 DNA: TGTGCCAGCACCATGGGGACGGTGGGGACTGAAGCTTTCTTT.

This clonotype was observed a handful of times. The chain links TRBV3-1 to TRBJ2-7; 8 bases are shared with TRBD2. Germline CDR1 LGHDT, CDR2 YNNKEL (reference sequence). With 0 bases clipped from V and 7 bases from J, the junction kept 11 bases outside the gene matches. This CDR3 spans 16 amino acids. The CDR3 protein is CASSQDFGSGGPEQYF. The CDR3 region has the DNA TGTGCCAGCAGCCAAGATTTCGGGTCGGGAGGGCCTGAGCAGTACTTC.

A remark on this clonotype: At one end, the junction sequence differs from germline, possibly due to a read error. The V gene is TRBV11-2, the J gene TRBJ1-6; no reliable D call. CDR1 and CDR2 (germline): SGHAT, FQNNGV. CDR3 length: 13 amino acids. CDR3 DNA: TGTGCCAGCAGCATAGAAGATAATTCACCCCTCCACTTT. Translating gives CASSIEDNSPLHF.

The chain combines TRBV7-9 with TRBJ2-7; D may correspond to TRBD1 or TRBD2 (5 bases each). This CDR3 comprises 16 residues. Trimming removed 1 base from V and 7 bases from J, with 20 bases in between. Germline assignment: CDR1 SEHNR and CDR2 FQNEAQ (reference sequence). CDR3 in amino acids: CASSLGEGSEGPEQYF. In nucleotides, the CDR3 is TGTGCCAGCAGCTTAGGTGAGGGGAGTGAGGGACCGGAGCAGTACTTC.

V usage is TRBV5-8 and J usage is TRBJ2-3, with 14 bases matching TRBD2. CDR3 length equals 15 residues. Trimming removed 2 bases from V and 6 bases from J; junction bases left unmatched: 2. Germline V CDR1 and CDR2: SGHTS, YDEGEE. The CDR3 nucleotides read TGTGCCAGCAGCTTAGGGACTAGCGGGAGCGATACGCAGTATTTT. Amino acids: CASSLGTSGSDTQYF.

The V gene is TRBV20-1, the J gene TRBJ1-5; D is perhaps TRBD1 (6 bases). Looked up from germline, CDR1 is DFQATT and CDR2 is SNEGSKA (reference sequence). The CDR3 is 17 residues long. V was pared by 3 bases and J by 4 bases, with 22 bases between. DNA for the CDR3: TGCAGTGCTAGGTCGTCGGCAGGGGAATACTCAAATCAGCCCCAGCATTTT. Translating it yields CSARSSAGEYSNQPQHF.

This clonotype was recorded a few times. The chain recombines TRBV7-2 with TRBJ2-7; tentatively, D is TRBD1 (6 bases). Germline V gives CDR1 SGHTA, CDR2 FQGNSA. CDR3 length: 13 residues. Trimming left V 5 bases short and J 3 bases short, with 11 bases between. The CDR3 nucleotides read TGTGCCAGCAGCCCTACAGGGTTCTACGAGCAGTACTTC. Translated, it gives CASSPTGFYEQYF.

This clonotype was seen a handful of times. This sequence joins TRBV7-2 and TRBJ2-7; D is unresolved. Trimming left V 6 bases short and J 3 bases short, with 15 bases between. Germline CDR1 is SGHTA and CDR2 is FQGNSA. The CDR3 extends over 14 amino acids. CDR3 nucleotides: TGTGCCAGCAGGAGCCGGCAAGGTGACTACGAGCAGTACTTC. Translation: CASRSRQGDYEQYF.

The chain is built from TRBV25-1 and TRBJ1-1; D gene unclear. Trimming took 2 bases from V and 4 from J, leaving 2 bases between them. The CDR3 has 11 amino acids. From germline, CDR1 is MGHDK and CDR2 SYGVNS. The CDR3, as DNA: TGTGCCAGCAGTGAACGCACTGAAGCTTTCTTT. Protein: CASSERTEAFF.